This is a list of T cell receptor beta chains from one sample in a study of lymphopenia after photon versus proton radiotherapy. The table came from immunoSEQ multiplex PCR; TCRdb's copy has only in-frame clones and leaves some out. The data contain some 42,000 clones, under 85% of them seen just once; the ten biggest clones take up roughly a quarter. Sequences were derived from peripheral blood, sampled from a patient treated with proton-based radiotherapy. These receptors originate from a woman aged 70-85 years with pancreatic cancer. CDR3s include the opening cysteine and the closing phenylalanine or tryptophan. Fields, in order: CDR3 protein, J gene, V gene.

CDR3aa: CASSQGRSTRNEQYF
j_gene: TRBJ2-7
v_gene: TRBV19

CDR3aa: CASSDPYRASADTQYF
j_gene: TRBJ2-3
v_gene: TRBV25-1

CDR3aa: CASSWGVPYEQYF
j_gene: TRBJ2-7
v_gene: TRBV7-9

CDR3aa: CASSPLGEGSTDTQYF
j_gene: TRBJ2-3
v_gene: TRBV28

CDR3aa: CAWSVAGSRASEAFF
j_gene: TRBJ1-1
v_gene: TRBV30

CDR3aa: CASSVDVGTYNEQFF
j_gene: TRBJ2-1
v_gene: TRBV9

CDR3aa: CASSLDESSYEQYF
j_gene: TRBJ2-7
v_gene: TRBV6-6

CDR3aa: CASSEVGTRSYEQFF
j_gene: TRBJ2-1
v_gene: TRBV28

CDR3aa: CASSTDRVQADTQYF
j_gene: TRBJ2-3
v_gene: TRBV19

CDR3aa: CASSLESGTTGVSPFEQYF
j_gene: TRBJ2-7
v_gene: TRBV7-6

CDR3aa: CASTSGTVNTEAFF
j_gene: TRBJ1-1
v_gene: TRBV7-9

CDR3aa: CASSDSGSSPYEQYF
j_gene: TRBJ2-7
v_gene: TRBV6-1

CDR3aa: CASSQSGKSTDTQYF
j_gene: TRBJ2-3
v_gene: TRBV7-9

CDR3aa: CASSRGLAGKEQYF
j_gene: TRBJ2-7
v_gene: TRBV7-2

CDR3aa: CASSPLGPSGANVLTF
j_gene: TRBJ2-6
v_gene: TRBV18

CDR3aa: CASSLPGRGRGEQYF
j_gene: TRBJ2-7
v_gene: TRBV18

CDR3aa: CASSAQGNSGNTIYF
j_gene: TRBJ1-3
v_gene: TRBV14

CDR3aa: CASREGGLAGNEQYF
j_gene: TRBJ2-7
v_gene: TRBV28

CDR3aa: CASSFPDNSLNYGYTF
j_gene: TRBJ1-2
v_gene: TRBV11-2

CDR3aa: CASSFPGEAGYTF
j_gene: TRBJ1-2
v_gene: TRBV28

CDR3aa: CASSLEQSSYNEQFF
j_gene: TRBJ2-1
v_gene: TRBV5-1

CDR3aa: CASSPVDGGSEQYF
j_gene: TRBJ2-7
v_gene: TRBV7-8

CDR3aa: CASSLGQPEVYGYTF
j_gene: TRBJ1-2
v_gene: TRBV7-2

CDR3aa: CASSPIWARLTF
j_gene: TRBJ1-2
v_gene: TRBV28

CDR3aa: CASSPWEGLRYGYTF
j_gene: TRBJ1-2
v_gene: TRBV9

CDR3aa: CASRRMEGSNEQFF
j_gene: TRBJ2-1
v_gene: TRBV19

CDR3aa: CASSQGGRYTGELFF
j_gene: TRBJ2-2
v_gene: TRBV14

CDR3aa: CASSLNRGVNEKLFF
j_gene: TRBJ1-4
v_gene: TRBV4-2

CDR3aa: CASSLQHSGNTIYF
j_gene: TRBJ1-3
v_gene: TRBV7-9

CDR3aa: CASSWIAKNIQYF
j_gene: TRBJ2-4
v_gene: TRBV19

CDR3aa: CASSNSRQEDQPQHF
j_gene: TRBJ1-5
v_gene: TRBV19

CDR3aa: CASGWTGRNYGYTF
j_gene: TRBJ1-2
v_gene: TRBV28

CDR3aa: CASSVVAGRLLTDTQYF
j_gene: TRBJ2-3
v_gene: TRBV11-2

CDR3aa: CTSSQYLGPLSWGNQPQHF
j_gene: TRBJ1-5
v_gene: TRBV1

CDR3aa: CASSLGLLATSTDTQYF
j_gene: TRBJ2-3
v_gene: TRBV5-1

CDR3aa: CASTYRGITYEQYF
j_gene: TRBJ2-7
v_gene: TRBV28

CDR3aa: CASSEEGRSYGYTF
j_gene: TRBJ1-2
v_gene: TRBV6-1

CDR3aa: CASSLGSNTGELFF
j_gene: TRBJ2-2
v_gene: TRBV7-2

CDR3aa: CASSPSGLASFQYF
j_gene: TRBJ2-4
v_gene: TRBV28

CDR3aa: CSGGRETETQYF
j_gene: TRBJ2-5
v_gene: TRBV29-1

CDR3aa: CASSETLPGGYTF
j_gene: TRBJ1-2
v_gene: TRBV2

CDR3aa: CASSRSQQGVRTEAFF
j_gene: TRBJ1-1
v_gene: TRBV19

CDR3aa: CASSVSGTSEHEQFF
j_gene: TRBJ2-1
v_gene: TRBV9

CDR3aa: CASSQDNMHGETQYF
j_gene: TRBJ2-5
v_gene: TRBV4-1

CDR3aa: CASSLGQGPLNTEAFF
j_gene: TRBJ1-1
v_gene: TRBV4-1

CDR3aa: CASSPAAANYGYTF
j_gene: TRBJ1-2
v_gene: TRBV18

CDR3aa: CASILTGNEGETQYF
j_gene: TRBJ2-5
v_gene: TRBV5-1

CDR3aa: CASSITGGPYEQYF
j_gene: TRBJ2-7
v_gene: TRBV28

CDR3aa: CASSGTGGIYNEQFF
j_gene: TRBJ2-1
v_gene: TRBV2

CDR3aa: CATSRGGIGTDTQYF
j_gene: TRBJ2-3
v_gene: TRBV15

CDR3aa: CAWVRGKSITGGSYNEQFF
j_gene: TRBJ2-1
v_gene: TRBV30

CDR3aa: CAIWDSLNYGYTF
j_gene: TRBJ1-2
v_gene: TRBV28

CDR3aa: CASSPGGSFEEKLFF
j_gene: TRBJ1-4
v_gene: TRBV28